The T cell receptor (beta chain) described here comes from a study of blood T cell repertoires in COVID-19. In the study overall: From T cells, B-cell-depleted T cells, or PBMCs came the material, which was cDNA or gDNA.

The protocol was immunoSEQ multiplex PCR, while the TCRdb copy is restricted to in-frame clones and leaves out a portion. The sample yields about 58,000 clones, approximately 83% seen once. This clone was counted a few times. Sequenced input: peripheral blood. This sequence was found in an elderly man with COVID-19, enrolled during active disease.

CDR3 nucleotide sequence: TGCAGTGTACTCGACTATGGCTACACCTTC. Translated, it gives CSVLDYGYTF. The chain uses TRBV20-1 and TRBJ1-2; D gene uncertain. V gave up 7 bases and J gave up 3 bases, with 6 bases separating them. Germline assignment: CDR1 DFQATT and CDR2 SNEGSKA (reference sequence). The CDR3 contains 10 residues.